The 13 T cell receptor beta chains given below trace back to one sample, sequenced in a study of control samples from healthy donors and cancer patients. Clones were sequenced by immunoSEQ multiplex PCR, and TCRdb holds only the in-frame ones, with some missing. The table has over 120,000 clones, around 94% seen once. The sample consisted of PBMCs. The receptors originated from a man aged 60 to 75 with colorectal cancer.

V is TRBV9 and J is TRBJ2-5; 7 bases are a match to TRBD2. V gave up 4 bases and J gave up 7 bases; unmatched junction bases: 10. CDR1 and CDR2 from the germline V gene are SGDLS and YYNGEE. The CDR3 consists of 14 residues. Here the CDR3 DNA reads TGTGCCAGCAGCACCGGGGGGACTCACGGGACCCAGTACTTC. Protein product: CASSTGGTHGTQYF.

This chain connects TRBV5-4 to TRBJ2-7; 7 bases map to TRBD1. Germline-derived CDR1 and CDR2 are SGHNT and YYREEE (reference sequence). The CDR3 consists of 16 residues. The V and J ends lost 4 bases and 2 bases, in that order; junction bases with no gene match: 12. In DNA form, the CDR3 reads TGTGCCAGCAGCCGCGGACAGGCCGAAGTGACCTACGAGCAGTACTTC. Translated, it gives CASSRGQAEVTYEQYF.

V usage is TRBV24-1 and J usage is TRBJ2-2, with 12 bases lining up with TRBD1. The CDR3 sequence is 16 residues long. CDR1 KGHDR and CDR2 SFDVKD come from the germline V gene. The V segment lost 4 bases and the J segment 7 bases; nucleotides outside the gene matches: 6. CDR3 region: CATSDAGTGGIGELFF. In DNA, the CDR3 is TGTGCCACCAGTGACGCCGGGACAGGGGGCATCGGGGAGCTGTTTTTT.

The chain carries TRBV5-1 and TRBJ2-1; 7 positions agree with TRBD1. V shed 0 bases, J shed 4 bases, and the junction held 4 bases outside the gene matches. The germline V gene has CDR1 SGHRS and CDR2 YFSETQ. There are 15 residues in the CDR3. DNA for the CDR3: TGCGCCAGCAGCTTGGAAGTGACAGGGTACAATGAGCAGTTCTTC. This translates into CASSLEVTGYNEQFF.

This clone came up a few times. The genes are TRBV11-2 and TRBJ2-1; D possibly corresponds to TRBD1 (5 bases). Germline CDR1 SGHAT, CDR2 FQNNGV. The CDR3 extends over 15 amino acids. V shed 0 bases and J shed 3 bases, with 9 bases lying between them. The CDR3 region is CASSLDRVVYNEQFF. DNA for the CDR3: TGTGCCAGCAGCTTAGACAGGGTGGTCTACAATGAGCAGTTCTTC.

The chain has TRBV3-1 (or the pseudogene TRBV3-2) and TRBJ1-6; D possibly corresponds to TRBD1 (5 bases). Trimming cost V 9 bases and J 10 bases, with 16 bases left between them. Germline V gives CDR1 LGHDT, CDR2 YNNKEL (reference sequence). This CDR3 has 13 amino acids. CDR3 bases: TGTGCCAGTGGGGGGGAATTGGGCTCACCCCTCCACTTT. Residues: CASGGELGSPLHF.

V and J are TRBV24-1 and TRBJ1-2, with a tentative D call TRBD1 (5 bases). The CDR3 runs to 13 residues. With 1 base removed from V and 6 bases from J, the gap between germline ends came to 8 bases. The germline CDR1 and CDR2 sequences are KGHDR and SFDVKD. The CDR3 DNA sequence: TGTGCCACCAGTGATTTCGGGACGGATGGCTACACCTTC. This translates into CATSDFGTDGYTF.

This chain uses TRBV11-2 with TRBJ2-7; TRBD1 agrees at 10 bases. The length of the CDR3 is 15 residues. V lost 5 bases and J lost 3; bases outside the gene matches: 7. Looked up from germline, CDR1 is SGHAT and CDR2 is FQNNGV. The CDR3 here is CASSQLRDRGYEQYF. DNA of the CDR3: TGTGCCAGCAGCCAGCTCCGGGACAGGGGCTACGAGCAGTACTTC.

The chain carries TRBV6-2 or TRBV6-3 and TRBJ2-3, with TRBD1 matching 11 bases. This CDR3 spans 17 amino acids. Trimming took 4 bases from V and 6 from J; bases not matched to a gene: 12. Germline assignment: CDR1 MNHEY and CDR2 SVGEGT. CDR3 in DNA: TGTGCCAGCAGTTTAATCGGACAGGGGGCTTTGTCGGATACGCAGTATTTT. Its protein is CASSLIGQGALSDTQYF.

V and J are TRBV6-1 and TRBJ1-2, with a possible D match to TRBD1 (5 bases). With 2 bases removed from V and 0 bases from J, the gap between germline ends came to 13 bases. The CDR3 extends over 16 amino acids. From germline, CDR1 is MNHNS and CDR2 SASEGT. CDR3 sequence (DNA): TGTGCCAGCAGTGAAAGAAGGGACCCCGCTAACTATGGCTACACCTTC. It encodes CASSERRDPANYGYTF.

The chain is built from TRBV5-6 and TRBJ2-5; D is uncertain. V was trimmed by 0 bases and J by 3 bases, leaving 9 bases between them. The length of the CDR3 is 14 residues. Germline V gene lookup returns CDR1 SGHDT and CDR2 YYEEEE. CDR3 in DNA: TGTGCCAGCAGCTTGGGAGCGCAAAAAGAGACCCAGTACTTC. Amino acid sequence: CASSLGAQKETQYF.

The chain combines TRBV7-2 with TRBJ1-1, with TRBD1 matching 11 bases. V was pared by 5 bases and J by 4 bases, with 6 bases of the junction left unmatched. CDR3 size: 15 residues. The germline V gene has CDR1 SGHTA and CDR2 FQGNSA. In DNA form, the CDR3 reads TGTGCCAGCAGCCCCAGGGGACAGGGGGGCACTGAAGCTTTCTTT. As protein: CASSPRGQGGTEAFF. Looking up the rest from reference TRBV7-2 and TRBJ1-1 gives the full variable domain: GAGVSQSPSNKVTEKGKDVELRCDPISGHTALYWYRQSLGQGLEFLIYFQGNSAPDKSGLPSDRFSAERTGGSVSTLTIQRTQQEDSAVYLCASSPRGQGGTEAFFGQGTRLTVV.

This rearrangement joins TRBV3-1 (or the pseudogene TRBV3-2) to TRBJ1-5; no reliable D call. CDR3 length: 13 residues. Germline values: CDR1 LGHDT, CDR2 YNNKEL (reference sequence). The V and J ends lost 0 bases and 6 bases respectively, with 6 bases between them. The CDR3: CASSQEAGQPQHF. Here the CDR3 DNA reads TGTGCCAGCAGCCAAGAGGCAGGTCAGCCCCAGCATTTT.